This TCR beta chain derives from a study of blood T cell repertoires in COVID-19. Study overall: The samples span acute and convalescent COVID-19 from the United States, Italy and Spain. T cells, B-cell-depleted T cells, or PBMCs supplied cDNA or gDNA.

Per the original methods: It was from reference gene primer amplification that nucleated cell counts were estimated. The assay was immunoSEQ multiplex PCR, and TCRdb's table has in-frame clones only and misses some. That table gives V, J and clone size, and the DNA gave D and trimming. The sample records about 190,000 clones, 65% to 85% being singletons. This clone is a singleton in its sample. The germline CDR1 and CDR2 sequences are SGHVS and FQNEAQ. Between the trimmed V and J ends, which lost 3 bases and 8 bases, there was a span of 13 bases. The CDR3 spans 13 residues. V gene TRBV7-8 combines with J gene TRBJ1-2; a possible D gene is TRBD1 (5 bases). The clonotype was recovered from a middle-aged man with active or convalescent COVID-19. The sequenced sample was peripheral blood. CDR3 nucleotide sequence: TGTGCCAGCAGCTTTCATCAGGGCGGCGGCTACACCTTC. This encodes CASSFHQGGGYTF. Full variable domain (remainder filled in from reference TRBV7-8 and TRBJ1-2): GAGVSQSPRYKVAKRGQDVALRCDPISGHVSLFWYQQALGQGPEFLTYFQNEAQLDKSGLPSDRFFAERPEGSVSTLKIQRTQQEDSAVYLCASSFHQGGGYTFGSGTRLTVV.